This T cell receptor (beta chain) stems from a study of blood T cells in healthy people across ages. Losses at the gene ends were 6 bases for V and 7 bases for J; bases not matched to a gene: 12. This CDR3 is 14 amino acids long. CDR1 DFQATT and CDR2 SNEGSKA come from the germline V gene (reference sequence). Turning to this clonotype: A single base separates this from a much larger clone, so it may be a read error.

For the second PCR, which ran for about 6 to 12 cycles, a sample-barcoded 5' primer and a J-beta primer mix were used. In TCRdb, the 5' RACE reads were re-called with MiXCR into one record per CDR3 protein. The sample lists 720,000 or so distinct CDR3 sequences, less than 45% occurring once. Sequences were obtained from blood. The chain has TRBV20-1 and TRBJ2-7; 10 bases match TRBD2. This TCR derives from a man older than 75 in good health. The CDR3 sequence: CSAPGLAPYNEQYF. CDR3 DNA sequence: TGCAGTGCACCGGGACTAGCGCCCTACAATGAGCAGTACTTC.